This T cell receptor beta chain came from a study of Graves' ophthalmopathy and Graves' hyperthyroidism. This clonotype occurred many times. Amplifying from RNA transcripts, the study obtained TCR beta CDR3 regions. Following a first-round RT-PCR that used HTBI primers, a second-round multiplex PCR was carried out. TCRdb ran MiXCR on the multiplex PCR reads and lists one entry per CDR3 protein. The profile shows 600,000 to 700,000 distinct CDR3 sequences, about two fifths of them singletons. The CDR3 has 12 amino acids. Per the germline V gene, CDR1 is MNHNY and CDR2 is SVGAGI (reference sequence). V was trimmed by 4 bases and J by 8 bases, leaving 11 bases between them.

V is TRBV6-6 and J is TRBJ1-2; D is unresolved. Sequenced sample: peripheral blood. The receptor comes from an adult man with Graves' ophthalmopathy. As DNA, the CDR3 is TGTGCCAGCAGTTCCCAGTCTGGAGGCTACACCTTC. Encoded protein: CASSSQSGGYTF.